This T cell receptor (beta chain) was retrieved from a study of regulatory T cells in long-lasting Graves disease. As to time point: newly diagnosed GD, antithyroid drugs for less than 3 months. Isolated PBMC RNA provided the starting material for the TCR library. From germline, CDR1 is MDHEN and CDR2 SYDVKM. This CDR3 contains 15 residues. The ends were cut back, 4 bases at V and 9 bases at J, with 19 bases in the middle. Both iRepertoire HTBI primers and Arm-PCR of CDR3 regions were used to build the TCR beta libraries. TCRdb redid the calling of the multiplex PCR reads with MiXCR, one entry per CDR3 protein. The table has some 450,000 distinct CDR3 sequences, 16% seen once; the top ten hold about 10%. This clonotype was counted at least ten times. These data are also associated with another study on T cells in Graves' hyperthyroidism and ophthalmopathy. This second study says: Newly diagnosed hyperthyroidism, duration under 2 months, in patients aged 18 to 65.

The starting material was peripheral blood mononuclear cells (PBMCs), obtained at new diagnosis, from a patient treated with antithyroid drugs. This TCR was recovered from a woman aged 25 to 39 with Graves disease. The chain joins TRBV28 to TRBJ2-1, with D unresolved. CDR3 nucleotide sequence: TGTGCCAGCAGTTCCATGTTAGCTGGGAATGGTGAGCAGTTCTTC. Amino acid sequence: CASSSMLAGNGEQFF.